Sequencing of this T cell receptor (beta chain) was carried out in a study of metastatic and nonmetastatic thyroid tumors. This clone is termed medium-sized (0.01 to 0.1%). Per the study methods: To classify distant metastasis in papillary thyroid cancer, a model was built from CDR3 differences across clinicopathological groups. MiXCR re-clonotyped the PCR reads for TCRdb. What appears here as the V and J calls and clone size reflects TCRdb's work, not the paper's. The table has approximately 29,000 clones, over 15% seen once. All patients were treatment-naive before thyroid surgery. The sample consisted of blood. The source of this sequence is a female donor with papillary thyroid cancer or a benign thyroid nodule (not recorded which). Some clones in this sample may be carry-over from other donors' samples.

The DNA for the CDR3 is TGTGCCAGCAGCCAAGTTTCCCCGGGGGCGCTTGGCTACACCTTC. Translated: CASSQVSPGALGYTF. The genes are TRBV4-2 and TRBJ1-2, with a tentative D call TRBD1 (6 bases). Trimming pared 1 base from V and 7 bases from J, leaving 16 bases between. The CDR3 has 15 residues. Germline CDR1 and CDR2: LGHNA and YNFKEQ.